This T cell receptor beta chain is from a study of blood T cell repertoires in COVID-19. Study summary: Samples of COVID-19 (acute and convalescent) were obtained from the United States, Italy and Spain. From T cells, B-cell-depleted T cells, or PBMCs came the material, which was cDNA or gDNA.

During active infection, Seattle patients enrolled and were then monitored through disease. To note about this clone: The same CDR3 is also encoded by other DNA sequences in this sample.

Germline assignment: CDR1 KGHSH and CDR2 LQKENI. V gave up 6 bases and J gave up 1 base, with 15 bases separating them. The CDR3 runs 15 residues. In the authors' workflow: Estimates of nucleated cell counts were drawn from the amplification of reference gene primers. Sequencing was performed with immunoSEQ multiplex PCR; in TCRdb, only in-frame clones are kept and a portion is missing. Clonal size and the V and J genes are those of that table, whereas D and trimming came from the DNA. The profile shows about 440,000 clones, 70% to 90% of them singletons. This receptor was identified in a woman between 45 and 65 years old with COVID-19, enrolled during active disease. The V call is TRBV18, the J call TRBJ1-1, with D perhaps matching TRBD1 (5 bases). Material: peripheral blood. The CDR3 sequence: CASSLGGRGNTEAFF. The CDR3 coding sequence is TGTGCCAGCTCCCTGGGGGGACGGGGGAACACTGAAGCTTTCTTT.